The following is a T cell receptor (beta chain) sequence with its context. The V end lost 0 bases, the J end lost 3 bases, and 12 bases lay between the germline ends. The CDR3 spans 15 residues. From germline, CDR1 is SGHAT and CDR2 FQNNGV. The entry originates in a study of blood T cell repertoires in COVID-19. Only in-frame clones appear in the TCRdb table, and some are missing; sequencing was by immunoSEQ multiplex PCR. The sample has 200,000 to 250,000 clones, approximately 87% seen once. This TCR came from a woman aged 50 to 60 in a cohort exposed to, infected with or recovered from COVID-19 (not recorded which). Sequenced input: PBMCs or T cells enriched from blood (not recorded which). The chain employs TRBV11-2 and TRBJ2-7; possibly TRBD1 for D (6 bases). The CDR3 region is CASSLDFTGSYEQYF. Here the CDR3 DNA reads TGTGCCAGCAGCTTAGACTTCACAGGGAGCTACGAGCAGTACTTC.